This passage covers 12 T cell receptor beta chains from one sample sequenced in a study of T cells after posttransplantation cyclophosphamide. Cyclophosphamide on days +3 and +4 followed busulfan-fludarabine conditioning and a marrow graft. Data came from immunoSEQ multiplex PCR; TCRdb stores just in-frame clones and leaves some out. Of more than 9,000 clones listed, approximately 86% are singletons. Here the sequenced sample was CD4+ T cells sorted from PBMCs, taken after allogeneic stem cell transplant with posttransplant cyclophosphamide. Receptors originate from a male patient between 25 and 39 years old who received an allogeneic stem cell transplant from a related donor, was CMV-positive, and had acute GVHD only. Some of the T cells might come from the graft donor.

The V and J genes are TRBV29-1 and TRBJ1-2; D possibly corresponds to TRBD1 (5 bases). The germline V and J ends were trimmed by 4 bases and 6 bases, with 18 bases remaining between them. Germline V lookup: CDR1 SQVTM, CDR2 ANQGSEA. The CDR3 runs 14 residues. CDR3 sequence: CSVVGATQSDGYTF. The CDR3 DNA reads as TGCAGCGTTGTTGGGGCTACCCAGTCCGATGGCTACACCTTC. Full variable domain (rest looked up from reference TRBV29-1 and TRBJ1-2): SAVISQKPSRDICQRGTSLTIQCQVDSQVTMMFWYRQQPGQSLTLIATANQGSEATYESGFVIDKFPISRPNLTFSTLTVSNMSPEDSSIYLCSVVGATQSDGYTFGSGTRLTVV.

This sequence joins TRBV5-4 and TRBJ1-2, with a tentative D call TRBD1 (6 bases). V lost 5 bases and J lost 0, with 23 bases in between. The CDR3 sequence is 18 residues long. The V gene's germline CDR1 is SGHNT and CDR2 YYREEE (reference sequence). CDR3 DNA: TGTGCCAGCAGTCGCTCCGGGGGGCGAGGCGGAGCTAACTATGGCTACACCTTC. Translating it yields CASSRSGGRGGANYGYTF.

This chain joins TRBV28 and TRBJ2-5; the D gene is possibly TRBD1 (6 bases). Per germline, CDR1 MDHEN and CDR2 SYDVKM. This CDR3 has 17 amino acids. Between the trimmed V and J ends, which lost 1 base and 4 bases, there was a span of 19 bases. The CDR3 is CASSLSGFEGVRETQYF. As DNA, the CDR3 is TGTGCCAGCAGTTTATCAGGTTTCGAGGGGGTAAGAGAGACCCAGTACTTC.

CDR3 nucleotides: TGTGCCAGCAGCTCTCAGACAGGGTTTCCCTACGAGCAGTACTTC. Protein: CASSSQTGFPYEQYF. V is TRBV11-2 and J is TRBJ2-7; 7 nucleotides align to TRBD1. The V segment lost 4 bases and the J segment 2 bases; nucleotides outside the gene matches: 8. This CDR3 region has 15 residues. From germline, CDR1 is SGHAT and CDR2 FQNNGV.

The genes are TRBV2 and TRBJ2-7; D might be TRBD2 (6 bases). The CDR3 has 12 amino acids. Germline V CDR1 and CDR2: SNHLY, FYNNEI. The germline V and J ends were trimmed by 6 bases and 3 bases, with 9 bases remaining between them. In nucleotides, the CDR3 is TGTGCCAGCAGGGGGGGATTCTACGAGCAGTACTTC. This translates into CASRGGFYEQYF. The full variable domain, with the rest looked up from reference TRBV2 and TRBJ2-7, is EPEVTQTPSHQVTQMGQEVILRCVPISNHLYFYWYRQILGQKVEFLVSFYNNEISEKSEIFDDQFSVERPDGSNFTLKIRSTKLEDSAMYFCASRGGFYEQYFGPGTRLTVT.

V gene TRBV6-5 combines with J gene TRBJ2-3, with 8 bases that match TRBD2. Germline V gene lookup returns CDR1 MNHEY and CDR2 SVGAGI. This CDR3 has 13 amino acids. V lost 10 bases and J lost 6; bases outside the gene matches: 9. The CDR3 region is CATRSGGADTQYF. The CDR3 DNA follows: TGTGCCACCAGATCCGGGGGGGCCGATACGCAGTATTTT.

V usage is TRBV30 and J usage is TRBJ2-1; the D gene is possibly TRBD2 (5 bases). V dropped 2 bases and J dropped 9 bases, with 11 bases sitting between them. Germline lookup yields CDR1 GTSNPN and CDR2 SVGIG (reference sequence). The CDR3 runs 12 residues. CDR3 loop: CAWSPTSFEQFF. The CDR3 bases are TGTGCCTGGAGTCCCACTAGTTTTGAGCAGTTCTTC.

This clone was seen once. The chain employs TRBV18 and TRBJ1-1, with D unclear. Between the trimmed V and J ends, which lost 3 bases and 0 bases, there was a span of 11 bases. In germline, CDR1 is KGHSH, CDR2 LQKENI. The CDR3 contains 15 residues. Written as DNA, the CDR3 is TGTGCCAGCTCACCCCGGACGGGAATGAACACTGAAGCTTTCTTT. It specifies CASSPRTGMNTEAFF. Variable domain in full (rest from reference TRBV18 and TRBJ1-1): NAGVMQNPRHLVRRRGQEARLRCSPMKGHSHVYWYRQLPEEGLKFMVYLQKENIIDESGMPKERFSAEFPKEGPSILRIQQVVRGDSAAYFCASSPRTGMNTEAFFGQGTRLTVV.

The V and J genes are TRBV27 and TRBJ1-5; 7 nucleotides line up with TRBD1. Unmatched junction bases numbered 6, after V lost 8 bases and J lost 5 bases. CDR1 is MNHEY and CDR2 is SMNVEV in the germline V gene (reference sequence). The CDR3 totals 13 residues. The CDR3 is CASGRGQDQPQHF. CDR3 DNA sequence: TGTGCCAGCGGAAGGGGGCAGGATCAGCCCCAGCATTTT.

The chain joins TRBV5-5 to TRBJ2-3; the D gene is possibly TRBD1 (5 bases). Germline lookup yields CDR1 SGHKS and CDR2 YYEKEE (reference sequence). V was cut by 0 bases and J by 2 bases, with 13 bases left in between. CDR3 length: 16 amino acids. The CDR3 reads CASSLEVQGTTDTQYF. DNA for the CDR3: TGTGCCAGCAGCTTGGAGGTTCAGGGCACCACAGATACGCAGTATTTT.

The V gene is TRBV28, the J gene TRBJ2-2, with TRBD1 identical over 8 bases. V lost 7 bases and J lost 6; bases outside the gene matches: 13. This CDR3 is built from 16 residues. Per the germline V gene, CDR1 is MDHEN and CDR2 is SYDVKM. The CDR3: CASTSLSRGRPGELFF. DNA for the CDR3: TGTGCCAGCACCTCATTATCCAGGGGGCGTCCCGGGGAGCTGTTTTTT.

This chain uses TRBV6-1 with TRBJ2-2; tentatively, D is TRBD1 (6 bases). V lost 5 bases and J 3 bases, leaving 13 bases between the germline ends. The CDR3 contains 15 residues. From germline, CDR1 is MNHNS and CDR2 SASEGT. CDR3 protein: CASSPDRSHTGELFF. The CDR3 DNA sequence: TGTGCCAGCAGTCCTGACAGGTCCCACACCGGGGAGCTGTTTTTT.